This T cell receptor (beta chain) came from a study of cytomegalovirus exposure and HLA in healthy donors (dated by TCRdb to about 2017). About the full investigation: An earlier analysis of 587 of the donors reported approximately 280 Gb of sequence data and 95 million to 140 million unique TCR beta sequences obtained from around 170 million T cells. To decide whether each TCR beta V gene segment behaved as functional or pseudogenic, an earlier analysis of approximately 600 of the donors relied on high-throughput TCR beta sequencing. Using immunosequencing, the study profiled T cell repertoires from about 610 subjects and related those repertoires to cytomegalovirus serostatus. A later analysis re-analyzed previously published TCR beta repertoires from about 600 donors and added high-resolution HLA genotyping to study TCR occurrence patterns. Class I and class II HLA loci were covered by the typing at four-digit resolution. On average, over 200,000 unique TCR beta nucleotide sequences were sequenced per donor among 300 to 500 genotyped donors of the cohort, with roughly 18% of those sequences being non-productive. Of the 300 to 500 genotyped donors, roughly 76% were placed in the genetic ancestry cluster associated with self-reported Caucasian donors. All discovery cohort repertoires had been generated using a single sequencing platform. Typing coverage differed by locus: A, B, C, DRB1 and DQB1 were typed in about 620-630 donors, DQA1 in roughly 510, DPA1 in some 610, and DPB1 in just under 490. To predict cytomegalovirus infection status, the study combined high-throughput TCR immunosequencing, statistical association of individual TCRs with disease status, and machine learning. Genome-wide SNP genotypes for about 55% of the 666 donors were used in a later genetic analysis, which treated that subset as a discovery cohort. The study aimed to test whether signatures of past pathogen exposure could be identified by cataloging public T cell receptors. A separate validation cohort of 90 to 150 different subjects was used in addition to the roughly 700-subject first cohort. Donor age, sex, ethnicity and CMV serostatus were collected together with the repertoire data. An early release that covered 640 HLA-typed donors contained around 300 gigabases of sequencing data and about 84 million unique TCR sequences. Four or five DR-DQ haplotypes were treated as single units for association and clustering because of strong linkage in the cohort. In the later analysis, no new phenotypic data were used to find candidate immune exposures; instead, reliance was placed on TCR beta sequences and their occurrence across donors. The paper as a whole reports these results and caveats: This cohort had only TCR beta chains sequenced, and the lack of alpha or paired-chain data limited which features could be detected. Some IMGT-functional V segments, including TRBV6-2 and TRBV6-3, could not be distinguished by the 87-base-pair reads and were therefore excluded. It was suggested by the authors that the approach could potentially be generalized to other disease states and immunological phenotypes. In a later analysis, several top co-occurrence clusters were reported to appear linked to parvovirus B19, influenza, CMV and Epstein-Barr virus. The study gave a list of 150 to 200 TCR beta chains associated with cytomegalovirus. A cluster of highly shared sequence variants was judged likely to represent a technical artifact of the sequencing pipeline. In vitro tests confirmed that a few of the cytomegalovirus-associated TCR beta chains recognize cytomegalovirus antigens. The classifier was reported to diagnose cytomegalovirus status with high specificity and sensitivity in both the original cohort and the validation cohort. Most CMV-associated TCR beta chains appeared to be HLA-restricted in a later analysis, and the HLA associations seemed to be driven largely by CMV exposure. In a later genetic analysis, a missense DCLRE1C variant was associated with V-gene and J-gene trimming of TCR beta chains, and the association was replicated in an independent cohort. Because counts were too low, about 18 rarely observed V segments, including chromosome 9 orphons, were excluded from the earlier analysis of some 590 of the donors. In a later analysis, TCR association rates were found to vary across HLA loci, with the most associated TCRs seen for DRB1 alleles and the fewest for HLA-C alleles. Linkage disequilibrium might explain the correlated functional status among segregating V segments, but an unknown experimental factor could not be excluded. Presence/absence analyses assumed roughly uniform sequencing depth across donors, an assumption that may not hold. In a later analysis, HLA-associated TCR beta chains were found to be more clonally expanded and to have lower generation probabilities than equally common non-associated chains. Across donors, most TCR sequences were observed very rarely, whereas some public TCRs were present in many individuals. Because HLA typing was missing for some donors at each locus, association tests included only the typed subset. In a later genetic analysis, fewer N-insertions in productive TCRs were reported among donors in an Asian-associated ancestry cluster than the approximately 630-donor mean. At a false discovery rate of 0.05, a later analysis linked some 18,000 TCR beta sequences to specific HLA alleles. Assigning TCR associations to individual alleles was difficult when HLA alleles, especially DR and DQ, strongly co-occurred. A further reported finding was that TCR beta sequences accurately predicted the HLA-A and HLA-B alleles for most subjects in the first cohort. An earlier analysis of approximately 500 of the donors showed that most TCR beta V segments appeared in productive rearrangements either about 87% or about 30% of the time, which broadly matched IMGT annotations. Immune exposure information for the cohort was limited to CMV serostatus.

In total, 500 to 700 healthy bone marrow donors made up the cohort. Cohort members were all nominally healthy when sampled, although unrecorded immune exposures were likely present. The donor was CMV seropositive and belonged to the group of over 250 seropositive cohort members. A peripheral blood sample was provided by each donor, and peripheral blood mononuclear cells were used for TCR beta sequencing. The Qiagen DNeasy Blood Extraction Kit was used to extract genomic DNA from the blood cell samples. In the germline V gene (reference sequence), CDR1 corresponds to SEHNR and CDR2 to FQNEAQ. From cysteine to phenylalanine, the CDR3 is 15 amino acids long. CDR3 DNA is the only sequence kept; it has 45 bases, read in frame from the first base. V is shortened by 3 bases, J by 4 bases, and the region joining them spans 10 bases. On this clone itself: The specificity of this receptor is unknown. No per-base quality is available; no much larger clone lies one base away.

The method behind the library was the immunoSEQ multiplex PCR assay. For the multiplex PCR, a mixture combining 60 forward primers for TCR Vbeta segments and 13 reverse primers for TCR Jbeta segments was used. The CDR3 region of rearranged TCR beta genes was amplified from genomic DNA by a multiplex PCR assay. Amplified TCR beta libraries were sequenced as 87-base-pair reads on the Illumina HiSeq System. For the original study's pipeline: In a later analysis, about 80 million unique TCR beta chains were counted across the roughly 670 repertoires, and roughly 10 million of these chains were shared by at least two donors. To remove PCR and sequencing errors, raw reads were error-corrected and collapsed into unique sequences using a nearest-neighbor algorithm that merged closely related sequences. Alignment of CDR3 sequences to IMGT reference sequences was used to assign V, D and J gene segments. Each retained sequence needed at least a six-nucleotide match to both a V gene segment and a J gene segment. A rearrangement was called productive if the CDR3 had no stop codons and remained in frame with V and J, and every other rearrangement was called non-productive. CDR3 was defined by IMGT convention, running from the second conserved V-encoded cysteine to the conserved J-encoded phenylalanine. In an earlier analysis of around 540 of the donors, sequences lacking an unambiguous match to a single V gene segment were excluded. In an earlier analysis of 587 of the donors, a V segment was called functional when productive rearrangements were above 56.7%, and segregating when the standard deviation between donors exceeded 5%. To diagnose cytomegalovirus status from the catalog of TCR beta chain sequences, a statistical classification framework was built. In a later analysis, TCR nucleotide sequences were compared against IMGT/GENE-DB human TR gene sequences so that V and J genes could be assigned. Using the TCRdist pipeline, a later analysis assigned CDR3 sequences along with most-parsimonious VDJ recombination scenarios. A later analysis defined each TCR beta chain by its CDR3 amino acid sequence plus V-gene family, and excluded reads lacking a unique V-gene family. As a way to deal with suspected cross-contamination and a sequencing artifact, a later analysis dropped 640 or so nucleotide sequences that were highly shared and had low generation probability. For each public chain, a later analysis derived a clonal expansion index from normalized ranks of inferred template counts within each repertoire. A later analysis computed generation probabilities with a VDJ recombination model fitted to out-of-frame rearrangements, and checked the results against IGoR. In a later analysis, TCR-TCR, TCR-HLA and TCR-CMV co-occurrence was scored with hypergeometric tests, and a repertoire-size bias correction was applied to TCR pairs. False discovery rates were estimated in a later analysis by permuting HLA or CMV assignments 20 times. In a later analysis, co-occurring TCRs were grouped with DBSCAN, and TCRdist sequence similarity was added when clustering was performed within HLA-allele-positive subsets. Repertoires with fewer than 30,000 or more than 120,000 public chains were left out of co-occurrence clustering, as were about five repertoires with anomalous nucleotide sharing. TCRdb's version of the immuneACCESS table is confined to in-frame rearrangements and falls short of the full clone set. An unresolved V gene accounts for under half of the shortfall where checked; the remainder is of unknown origin. The V and J calls and clone size are taken from that table; D and trimming were inferred from the DNA. This sample gives 100,000 to 140,000 clones in total; approximately 74% of them show up just once. In total, the top ten clones hold less than 15% of the sample.

Sequenced input: PBMCs. The chain employs TRBV7-9 and TRBJ1-6; TRBD1 is perhaps the D gene, given 6 matching bases. This TCR derives from a woman aged 40 to 49 in good health and CMV-seropositive. The sequenced DNA is TGTGCCAGCAGCTTGCCTAGGGGGTATAATTCACCCCTCCACTTT. It encodes CASSLPRGYNSPLHF.